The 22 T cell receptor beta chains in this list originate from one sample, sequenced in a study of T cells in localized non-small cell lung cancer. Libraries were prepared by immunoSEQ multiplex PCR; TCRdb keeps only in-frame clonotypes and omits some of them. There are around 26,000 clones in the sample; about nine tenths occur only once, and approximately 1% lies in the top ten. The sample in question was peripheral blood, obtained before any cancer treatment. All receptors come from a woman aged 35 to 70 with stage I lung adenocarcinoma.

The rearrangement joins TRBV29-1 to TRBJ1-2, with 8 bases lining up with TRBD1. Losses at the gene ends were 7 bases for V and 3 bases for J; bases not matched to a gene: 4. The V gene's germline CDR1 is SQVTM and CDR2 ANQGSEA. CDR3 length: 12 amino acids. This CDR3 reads CSAMTGDYGYTF. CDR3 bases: TGCAGCGCCATGACAGGGGACTATGGCTACACCTTC. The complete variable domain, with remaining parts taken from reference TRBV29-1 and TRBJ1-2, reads SAVISQKPSRDICQRGTSLTIQCQVDSQVTMMFWYRQQPGQSLTLIATANQGSEATYESGFVIDKFPISRPNLTFSTLTVSNMSPEDSSIYLCSAMTGDYGYTFGSGTRLTVV.

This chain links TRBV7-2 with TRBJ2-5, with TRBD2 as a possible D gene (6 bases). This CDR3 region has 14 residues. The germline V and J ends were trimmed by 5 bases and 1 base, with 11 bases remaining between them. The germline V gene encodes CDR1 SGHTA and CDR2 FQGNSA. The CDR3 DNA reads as TGTGCCAGCAGCCCAAGGGAGGCCCAAGAGACCCAGTACTTC. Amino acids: CASSPREAQETQYF. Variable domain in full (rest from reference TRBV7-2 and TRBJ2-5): GAGVSQSPSNKVTEKGKDVELRCDPISGHTALYWYRQSLGQGLEFLIYFQGNSAPDKSGLPSDRFSAERTGGSVSTLTIQRTQQEDSAVYLCASSPREAQETQYFGPGTRLLVL.

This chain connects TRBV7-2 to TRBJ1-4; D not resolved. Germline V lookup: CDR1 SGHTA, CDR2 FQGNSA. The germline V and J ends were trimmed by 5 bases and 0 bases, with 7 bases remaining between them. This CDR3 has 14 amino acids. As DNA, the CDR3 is TGTGCCAGCAGCCCCGGATCAACTAATGAAAAACTGTTTTTT. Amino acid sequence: CASSPGSTNEKLFF.

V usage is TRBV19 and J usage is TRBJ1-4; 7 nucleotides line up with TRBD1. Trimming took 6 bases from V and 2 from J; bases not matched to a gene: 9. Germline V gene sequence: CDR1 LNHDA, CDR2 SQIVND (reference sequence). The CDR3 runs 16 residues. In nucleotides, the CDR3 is TGTGCCAGTAGAGGGAAACAGGGGCGCACTAATGAAAAACTGTTTTTT. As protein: CASRGKQGRTNEKLFF.

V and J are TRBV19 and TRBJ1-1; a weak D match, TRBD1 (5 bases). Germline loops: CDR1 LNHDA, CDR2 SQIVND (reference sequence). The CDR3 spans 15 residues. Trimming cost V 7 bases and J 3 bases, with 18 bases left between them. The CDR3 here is CASNDPGGGYTEAFF. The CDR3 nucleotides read TGTGCCAGTAATGACCCCGGGGGGGGGTACACTGAAGCTTTCTTT.

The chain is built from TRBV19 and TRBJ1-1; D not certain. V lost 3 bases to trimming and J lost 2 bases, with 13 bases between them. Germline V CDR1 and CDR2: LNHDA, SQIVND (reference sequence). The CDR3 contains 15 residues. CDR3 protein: CASSMADKANTEAFF. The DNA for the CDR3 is TGTGCCAGTAGTATGGCAGACAAAGCAAACACTGAAGCTTTCTTT.

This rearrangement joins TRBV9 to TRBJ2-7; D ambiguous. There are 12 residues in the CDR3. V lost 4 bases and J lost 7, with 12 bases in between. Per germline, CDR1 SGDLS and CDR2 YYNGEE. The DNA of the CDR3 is TGTGCCAGCAGCTCTACCCCCGGGGAGCAGTACTTC. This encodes CASSSTPGEQYF.

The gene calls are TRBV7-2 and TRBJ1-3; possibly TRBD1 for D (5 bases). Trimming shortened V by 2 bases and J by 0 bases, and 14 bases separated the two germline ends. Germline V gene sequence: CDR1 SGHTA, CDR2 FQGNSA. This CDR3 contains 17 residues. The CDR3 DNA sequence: TGTGCCAGCAGCTTACGGGTACAGGCGCACTCTGGAAACACCATATATTTT. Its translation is CASSLRVQAHSGNTIYF.

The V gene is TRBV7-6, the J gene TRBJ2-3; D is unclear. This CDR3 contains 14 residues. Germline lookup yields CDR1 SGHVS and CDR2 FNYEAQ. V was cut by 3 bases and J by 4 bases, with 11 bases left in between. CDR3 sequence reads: CASSLQGWADTQYF. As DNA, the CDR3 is TGTGCCAGCAGCTTGCAAGGGTGGGCAGATACGCAGTATTTT.

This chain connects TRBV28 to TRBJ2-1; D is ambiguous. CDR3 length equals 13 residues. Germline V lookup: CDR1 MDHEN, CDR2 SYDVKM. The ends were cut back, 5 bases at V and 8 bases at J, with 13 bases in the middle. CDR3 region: CASSDPVRDEQFF. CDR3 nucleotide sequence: TGTGCCAGCAGTGATCCGGTCCGGGATGAGCAGTTCTTC. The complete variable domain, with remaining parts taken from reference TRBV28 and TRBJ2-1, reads DVKVTQSSRYLVKRTGEKVFLECVQDMDHENMFWYRQDPGLGLRLIYFSYDVKMKEKGDIPEGYSVSREKKERFSLILESASTNQTSMYLCASSDPVRDEQFFGPGTRLTVL.

The chain's CDR3 is CASSLIAGGELDEQFF. The CDR3 DNA reads TGTGCCAGCAGCTTGATAGCGGGAGGAGAGTTGGATGAGCAGTTCTTC. The V and J genes are TRBV7-9 and TRBJ2-1, with 10 bases lining up with TRBD2. This CDR3 is built from 16 residues. With 3 bases clipped from V and 8 bases from J, the junction kept 10 bases outside the gene matches. Germline-derived CDR1 and CDR2 are SEHNR and FQNEAQ (reference sequence).

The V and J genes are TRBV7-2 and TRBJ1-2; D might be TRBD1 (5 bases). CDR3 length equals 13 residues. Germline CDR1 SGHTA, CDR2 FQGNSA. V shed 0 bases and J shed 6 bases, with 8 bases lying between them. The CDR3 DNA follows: TGTGCCAGCAGCTTAGCCAGGGTCGATGGCTACACCTTC. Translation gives CASSLARVDGYTF.

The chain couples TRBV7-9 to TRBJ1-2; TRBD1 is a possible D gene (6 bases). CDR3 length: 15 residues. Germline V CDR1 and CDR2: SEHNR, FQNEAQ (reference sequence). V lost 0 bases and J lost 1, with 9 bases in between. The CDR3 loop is CASSLAQGGNYGYTF. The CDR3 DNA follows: TGTGCCAGCAGCTTAGCACAGGGTGGTAACTATGGCTACACCTTC.

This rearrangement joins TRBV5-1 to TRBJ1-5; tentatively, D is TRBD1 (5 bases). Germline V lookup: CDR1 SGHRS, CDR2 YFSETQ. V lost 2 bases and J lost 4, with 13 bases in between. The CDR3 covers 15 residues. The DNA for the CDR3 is TGCGCCAGCAGCTTTGAAGGGGCGCGGAATCAGCCCCAGCATTTT. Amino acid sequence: CASSFEGARNQPQHF.

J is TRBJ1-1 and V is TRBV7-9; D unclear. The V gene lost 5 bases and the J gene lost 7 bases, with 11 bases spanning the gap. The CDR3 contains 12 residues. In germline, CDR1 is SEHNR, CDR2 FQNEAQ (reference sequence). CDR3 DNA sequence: TGTGCCAGCAGCCGAGACACGTTTGAAGCTTTCTTT. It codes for CASSRDTFEAFF.

The CDR3 spells CARAPGRLFF. As DNA, the CDR3 is TGTGCCAGGGCCCCCGGAAGGCTGTTTTTT. The V call is TRBV7-9, the J call TRBJ1-4; no clear D gene. V was shortened by 9 bases and J by 14 bases, with 13 bases between the two germline ends. The length of the CDR3 is 10 residues. Germline assignment: CDR1 SEHNR and CDR2 FQNEAQ (reference sequence).

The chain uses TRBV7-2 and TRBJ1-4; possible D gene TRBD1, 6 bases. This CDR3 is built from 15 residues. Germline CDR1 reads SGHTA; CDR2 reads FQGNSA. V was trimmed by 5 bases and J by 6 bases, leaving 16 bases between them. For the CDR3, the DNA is TGTGCCAGCAGCCCAGGGAATCAGGGGCATGAAAAACTGTTTTTT. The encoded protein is CASSPGNQGHEKLFF.

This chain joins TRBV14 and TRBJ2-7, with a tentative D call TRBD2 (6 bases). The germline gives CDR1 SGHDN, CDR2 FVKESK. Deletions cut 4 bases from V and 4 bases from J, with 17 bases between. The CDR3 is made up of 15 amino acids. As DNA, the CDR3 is TGTGCCAGCAGCCGGGGACTTCCGAGCGTTTACGAGCAGTACTTC. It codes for CASSRGLPSVYEQYF.

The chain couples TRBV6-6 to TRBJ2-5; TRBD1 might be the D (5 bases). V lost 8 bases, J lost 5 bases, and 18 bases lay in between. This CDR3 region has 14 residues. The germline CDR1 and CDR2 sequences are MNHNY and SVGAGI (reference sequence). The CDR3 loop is CASHDSTLGETQYF. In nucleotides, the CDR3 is TGTGCCAGCCATGACAGCACCCTTGGGGAGACCCAGTACTTC.

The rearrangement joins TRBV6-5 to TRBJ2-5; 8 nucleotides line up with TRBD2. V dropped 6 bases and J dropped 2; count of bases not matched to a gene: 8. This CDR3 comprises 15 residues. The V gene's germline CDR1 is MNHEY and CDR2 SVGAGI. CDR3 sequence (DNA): TGTGCCAGCAGGTTACTAGCGGAAAATCAAGAGACCCAGTACTTC. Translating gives CASRLLAENQETQYF.

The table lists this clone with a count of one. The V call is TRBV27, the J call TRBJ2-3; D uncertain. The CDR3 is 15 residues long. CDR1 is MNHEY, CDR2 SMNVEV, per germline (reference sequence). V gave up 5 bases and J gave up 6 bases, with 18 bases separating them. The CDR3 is CASSTPPWGWDTQYF. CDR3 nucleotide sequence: TGTGCCAGCAGTACCCCCCCGTGGGGATGGGATACGCAGTATTTT.

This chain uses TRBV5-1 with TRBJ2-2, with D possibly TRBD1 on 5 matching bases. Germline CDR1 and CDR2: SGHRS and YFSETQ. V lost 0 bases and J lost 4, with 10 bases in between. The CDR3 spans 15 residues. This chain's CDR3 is CASSLAGQGTGELFF. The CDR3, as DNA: TGCGCCAGCAGCTTGGCCGGGCAGGGCACCGGGGAGCTGTTTTTT.